The next 27 T cell receptor beta chains were all read from a single sample in a study of neoadjuvant nivolumab and ipilimumab in lung cancer. Sequencing was performed with immunoSEQ multiplex PCR; in TCRdb, only in-frame clones are kept and a portion is missing. This table has under 15,000 clones, approximately 68% appearing once. The sample was peripheral blood, taken after neoadjuvant nivolumab, alone or with ipilimumab, at or shortly before surgery. The receptors derive from an adult with non-small cell lung cancer.

There are a few counts of this clone. The same CDR3 can be traced to other DNA sequences in this sample. The chain is built from TRBV7-9 and TRBJ2-7, with 8 bases matching TRBD1. V was clipped by 5 bases and J by 4 bases; unmatched bases: 4. The CDR3 is made up of 13 amino acids. Per the germline V gene, CDR1 is SEHNR and CDR2 is FQNEAQ (reference sequence). CDR3 sequence (DNA): TGTGCCAGCAGCCCAGGGACAGGTTACGAGCAGTACTTC. Amino acid sequence: CASSPGTGYEQYF.

The CDR3 sequence is CASSRSQGFYEQYF. The DNA for the CDR3 is TGTGCCAGCAGCCGAAGTCAGGGTTTTTACGAGCAGTACTTC. V is TRBV11-2 and J is TRBJ2-7, with a weak D call TRBD1 (5 bases). The CDR3 length is 14 residues. Trimming took 5 bases from V and 4 from J, leaving 15 bases between them. CDR1 and CDR2 from the germline V gene are SGHAT and FQNNGV.

The J gene is TRBJ2-7, the V gene TRBV7-9, with 8 bases lining up with TRBD1. Trimming took 1 base from V and 3 from J; bases not matched to a gene: 11. In germline, CDR1 is SEHNR, CDR2 FQNEAQ (reference sequence). The CDR3 is 17 residues long. The CDR3 nucleotides are TGTGCCAGCAGCTTAGTTGGGACAGGCGTCTCCGTCTACGAGCAGTACTTC. Amino acid sequence: CASSLVGTGVSVYEQYF.

The chain employs TRBV5-1 and TRBJ2-7; the match to TRBD1 covers 8 bases. Germline V CDR1 and CDR2: SGHRS, YFSETQ. Trimming cost V 3 bases and J 4 bases; bases outside gene matches: 12. This CDR3 comprises 16 residues. The CDR3 loop reads CASSWDLGQGFYEQYF. The DNA of the CDR3 is TGCGCCAGCAGCTGGGATTTAGGACAGGGCTTTTACGAGCAGTACTTC.

This clone appeared once. This rearrangement joins TRBV11-2 to TRBJ1-2; a weak D match, TRBD1 (5 bases). V lost 5 bases, J lost 6 bases, and 16 bases lay in between. The germline gives CDR1 SGHAT, CDR2 FQNNGV. The CDR3 consists of 14 residues. The CDR3 region is CASSPEGIWDGYTF. The CDR3 DNA sequence: TGTGCCAGCAGCCCAGAGGGGATCTGGGATGGCTACACCTTC. The full variable domain, in which reference TRBV11-2 and TRBJ1-2 provide the parts outside the CDR3, is EAGVAQSPRYKIIEKRQSVAFWCNPISGHATLYWYQQILGQGPKLLIQFQNNGVVDDSQLPKDRFSAERLKGVDSTLKIQPAKLEDSAVYLCASSPEGIWDGYTFGSGTRLTVV.

The V gene is TRBV5-1, the J gene TRBJ1-2; a weak D match, TRBD1 (6 bases). V was trimmed by 4 bases and J by 4 bases, leaving 17 bases between them. CDR1 is SGHRS, CDR2 YFSETQ, per germline. The CDR3 runs 15 residues. The CDR3 DNA is TGCGCCAGCAGCGTGGACAGCTCGTCCTTCTATGGCTACACCTTC. This encodes CASSVDSSSFYGYTF.

This clone was seen only a few times. The V call is TRBV10-2, the J call TRBJ1-2; TRBD1 is a possible D gene (5 bases). The germline V and J ends were trimmed by 3 bases and 7 bases, with 12 bases remaining between them. This CDR3 comprises 13 residues. The germline gives CDR1 WSHSY, CDR2 SAAADI. CDR3 DNA sequence: TGCGCCAGCAGTGATAGAGGGGTAGGTGGCTACACCTTC. It codes for CASSDRGVGGYTF.

The rearrangement uses TRBV5-5 and TRBJ2-3; the match to TRBD1 covers 9 bases. This CDR3 spans 16 amino acids. CDR1 SGHKS and CDR2 YYEKEE come from the germline V gene (reference sequence). Germline trimming cut 3 bases from V and 2 bases from J; bases unmatched to any gene: 7. CDR3 coding DNA: TGTGCCAGCAGCTGGGGACAGGGACGCTCCACAGATACGCAGTATTTT. Amino acid sequence: CASSWGQGRSTDTQYF.

This chain links TRBV9 with TRBJ1-1; 7 bases fit TRBD1. This CDR3 region has 14 residues. From germline, CDR1 is SGDLS and CDR2 YYNGEE. The trim removed 4 bases at V and 1 base at J, leaving 4 bases unmatched. Here the CDR3 DNA reads TGTGCCAGCAGCCCACGGGACAGGAACACTGAAGCTTTCTTT. Residues: CASSPRDRNTEAFF. The full variable domain, with the rest looked up from reference TRBV9 and TRBJ1-1, is DSGVTQTPKHLITATGQRVTLRCSPRSGDLSVYWYQQSLDQGLQFLIQYYNGEERAKGNILERFSAQQFPDLHSELNLSSLELGDSALYFCASSPRDRNTEAFFGQGTRLTVV.

This sequence joins TRBV14 and TRBJ1-2, with D hard to call. The CDR3 contains 13 residues. In germline, CDR1 is SGHDN, CDR2 FVKESK. V was cut by 3 bases and J by 8 bases, with 13 bases left in between. CDR3 loop: CASSHSAIQGYTF. CDR3 coding DNA: TGTGCCAGCAGCCATAGTGCTATTCAGGGCTACACCTTC.

This clone was seen more than once but under ten times. One end of the junction does not line up with germline, which may come from a read error. This chain links TRBV4-2 with TRBJ2-3; tentatively, D is TRBD1 (5 bases). The CDR3 is made up of 14 amino acids. In germline, CDR1 is LGHNA, CDR2 YNFKEQ. The CDR3 coding sequence is TGTGCCAGCAGCCAAGTTGACAGCCCAGACACGCAGTATTTT. It codes for CASSQVDSPDTQYF.

V usage is TRBV7-2 and J usage is TRBJ2-3, with D uncertain. The CDR3 spans 14 residues. Germline assignment: CDR1 SGHTA and CDR2 FQGNSA. V was pared by 4 bases and J by 2 bases, with 10 bases between. In nucleotides, the CDR3 is TGTGCCAGCAGCTCTGGGTTCACCACAGATACGCAGTATTTT. This codes for CASSSGFTTDTQYF.

This rearrangement joins TRBV10-3 to TRBJ2-1, with D possibly called TRBD1 or TRBD2 (5 bases each). V was trimmed by 5 bases and J by 4 bases, leaving 12 bases between them. The CDR3 consists of 14 residues. Germline-derived CDR1 and CDR2 are ENHRY and SYGVKD. The CDR3 sequence is CAISLGTEYNEQFF. The DNA for the CDR3 is TGTGCCATCAGTCTTGGGACCGAATACAATGAGCAGTTCTTC.

This chain uses TRBV15 with TRBJ2-6; D possibly corresponds to TRBD2 (5 bases). Trimming took 8 bases from V and 0 from J, leaving 14 bases between them. The germline gives CDR1 LNHNV, CDR2 YYDKDF (reference sequence). This CDR3 is built from 16 residues. For the CDR3, the DNA is TGTGCCACCTCCGGCAGCGGAGACTCTGGGGCCAACGTCCTGACTTTC. Translated, it gives CATSGSGDSGANVLTF.

This clone has more than one count but fewer than ten. The CDR3 reads CASSPVGTARGYTF. The DNA for the CDR3 is TGCGCCAGCAGCCCAGTCGGGACAGCGAGGGGCTACACCTTC. The chain couples TRBV4-1 to TRBJ1-2; 7 positions match TRBD1. After removal of 4 bases from V and 8 bases from J, the junction contained 10 bases not matched to a gene. Per the germline V gene, CDR1 is MGHRA and CDR2 is YSYEKL. The CDR3 length is 14 residues.

V is TRBV5-1 and J is TRBJ2-7, with TRBD1 as a possible D gene (5 bases). The V end was cut by 0 bases, the J end by 6 bases, with 13 bases between. In germline, CDR1 is SGHRS, CDR2 YFSETQ. The CDR3 consists of 14 residues. DNA for the CDR3: TGCGCCAGCAGCTTGGACGCAGGGCCCGGCGAGCAGTACTTC. The encoded protein is CASSLDAGPGEQYF.

V usage is TRBV2 and J usage is TRBJ1-2, with TRBD1 matching over 8 bases. V dropped 9 bases and J dropped 2; count of bases not matched to a gene: 8. This CDR3 region has 14 residues. Germline CDR1 and CDR2: SNHLY and FYNNEI. The CDR3 bases are TGTGCCAGTACTCTACGACAGGGGAACTATGGCTACACCTTC. This codes for CASTLRQGNYGYTF.

This clone was found once. This chain uses TRBV30 with TRBJ1-4, with D unclear. The CDR3 runs to 14 residues. CDR1 GTSNPN and CDR2 SVGIG come from the germline V gene (reference sequence). With 4 bases removed from V and 8 bases from J, the gap between germline ends came to 17 bases. CDR3 bases: TGTGCCTGGAATCGGTTATCTCGGAGGGAAAAACTGTTTTTT. Protein product: CAWNRLSRREKLFF.

The V call is TRBV29-1, the J call TRBJ1-5, with TRBD1 identical over 9 bases. Germline V gene lookup returns CDR1 SQVTM and CDR2 ANQGSEA. This CDR3 contains 14 residues. J gave up 2 bases and V 4 bases, and 3 bases lay outside the gene matches. The DNA of the CDR3 is TGCAGCGTTGGACAGGGGGGAGGCAATCAGCCCCAGCATTTT. This gives the protein CSVGQGGGNQPQHF.

This chain connects TRBV7-9 to TRBJ1-2, with D possibly matching TRBD1 (5 bases). The germline gives CDR1 SEHNR, CDR2 FQNEAQ (reference sequence). The V end lost 4 bases, the J end lost 4 bases, and 16 bases lay between the germline ends. The CDR3 spans 15 residues. As DNA, the CDR3 is TGTGCCAGCAGCTCGCCGCAGGGCGTGCGCTATGGCTACACCTTC. It yields the protein CASSSPQGVRYGYTF.

This clone was seen only once. The chain is built from TRBV29-1 and TRBJ1-2, with D tentatively TRBD1 (5 bases). The CDR3 covers 13 residues. V dropped 3 bases and J dropped 7 bases, with 15 bases sitting between them. The germline CDR1 and CDR2 sequences are SQVTM and ANQGSEA. CDR3 coding DNA: TGCAGCGTTGACGAGGGTGGGGCGGTTGGCTACACCTTC. This codes for CSVDEGGAVGYTF.

This chain uses TRBV5-1 with TRBJ1-2; D perhaps matches TRBD1 (6 bases). Trimming took 0 bases from V and 4 from J, leaving 10 bases between them. The CDR3 has 14 amino acids. Germline values: CDR1 SGHRS, CDR2 YFSETQ. CDR3 nucleotides: TGCGCCAGCAGCTTGGCGTTCAGGGGCTATGGCTACACCTTC. This translates into CASSLAFRGYGYTF.

The gene calls are TRBV11-3 and TRBJ2-5; weak D call: TRBD2 (5 bases). The CDR3 totals 15 residues. From germline, CDR1 is SGHNT and CDR2 YENEEA. The ends were cut back, 5 bases at V and 1 base at J, with 14 bases in the middle. The CDR3 protein is CASSDYQRLQETQYF. The CDR3, as DNA: TGTGCCAGCAGCGACTATCAGCGGCTCCAAGAGACCCAGTACTTC.

The V call is TRBV30, the J call TRBJ2-7; D is undetermined. The CDR3 extends over 11 amino acids. The V gene's germline CDR1 is GTSNPN and CDR2 SVGIG (reference sequence). The V end lost 7 bases, the J end lost 0 bases, and 7 bases lay between the germline ends. CDR3 in DNA: TGTGCCTCCTCTACCTCCTACGAGCAGTACTTC. Translated: CASSTSYEQYF.

The chain is built from TRBV5-1 and TRBJ2-4, with no clear D. The CDR3 covers 10 residues. Germline V gene data show CDR1 as SGHRS and CDR2 as YFSETQ. Trimming removed 2 bases at V and 8 bases at J, with 2 bases between. The CDR3 sequence: CASSLHIQYF. Here the CDR3 DNA reads TGCGCCAGCAGCTTACACATTCAGTACTTC.

The rearrangement uses TRBV30 and TRBJ2-2, with D unclear. Trimming pared 2 bases from V and 7 bases from J, leaving 11 bases between. The CDR3 runs 13 residues. Germline lookup yields CDR1 GTSNPN and CDR2 SVGIG (reference sequence). The CDR3 DNA reads TGTGCCTGGAGTTGGCAGGCGATCGGGGAGCTGTTTTTT. Its translation: CAWSWQAIGELFF. The variable domain in full, with the rest retrieved from reference TRBV30 and TRBJ2-2, is SQTIHQWPATLVQPVGSPLSLECTVEGTSNPNLYWYRQAAGRGLQLLFYSVGIGQISSEVPQNLSASRPQDRQFILSSKKLLLSDSGFYLCAWSWQAIGELFFGEGSRLTVL.

The rearrangement joins TRBV6-6 to TRBJ2-5, with D possibly being TRBD1 or TRBD2 (6 bases each). The germline V and J ends were trimmed by 0 bases and 4 bases, with 12 bases remaining between them. Germline CDR1 is MNHNY and CDR2 is SVGAGI (reference sequence). This CDR3 is 15 amino acids long. The CDR3 region has the DNA TGTGCCAGCAGTTACTCGATGGGGGGCAGAGAGACCCAGTACTTC. It codes for CASSYSMGGRETQYF.